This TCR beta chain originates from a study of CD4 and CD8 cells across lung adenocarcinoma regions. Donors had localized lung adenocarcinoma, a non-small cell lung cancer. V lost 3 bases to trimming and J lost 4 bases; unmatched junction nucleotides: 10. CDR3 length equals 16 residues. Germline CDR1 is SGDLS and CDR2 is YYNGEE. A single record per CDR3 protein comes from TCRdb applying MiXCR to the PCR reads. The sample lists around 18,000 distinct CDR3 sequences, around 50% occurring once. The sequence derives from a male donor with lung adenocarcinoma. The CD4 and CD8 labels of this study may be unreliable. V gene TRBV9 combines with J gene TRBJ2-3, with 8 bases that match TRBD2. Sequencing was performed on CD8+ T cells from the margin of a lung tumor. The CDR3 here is CASSGGAREGPDTQYF. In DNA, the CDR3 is TGTGCCAGCAGCGGAGGGGCTCGGGAGGGCCCAGATACGCAGTATTTT.